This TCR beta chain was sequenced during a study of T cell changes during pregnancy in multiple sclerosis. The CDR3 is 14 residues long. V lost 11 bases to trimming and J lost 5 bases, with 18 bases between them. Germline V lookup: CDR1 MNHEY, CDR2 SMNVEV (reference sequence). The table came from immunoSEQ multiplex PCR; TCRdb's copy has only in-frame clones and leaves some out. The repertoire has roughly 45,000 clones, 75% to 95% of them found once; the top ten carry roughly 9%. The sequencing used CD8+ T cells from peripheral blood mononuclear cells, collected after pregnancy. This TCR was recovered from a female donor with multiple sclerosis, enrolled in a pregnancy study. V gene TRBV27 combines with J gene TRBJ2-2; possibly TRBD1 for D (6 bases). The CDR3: CASTQGTGTGELFF. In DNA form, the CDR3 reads TGTGCCTCTACACAGGGAACGGGGACCGGGGAGCTGTTTTTT.